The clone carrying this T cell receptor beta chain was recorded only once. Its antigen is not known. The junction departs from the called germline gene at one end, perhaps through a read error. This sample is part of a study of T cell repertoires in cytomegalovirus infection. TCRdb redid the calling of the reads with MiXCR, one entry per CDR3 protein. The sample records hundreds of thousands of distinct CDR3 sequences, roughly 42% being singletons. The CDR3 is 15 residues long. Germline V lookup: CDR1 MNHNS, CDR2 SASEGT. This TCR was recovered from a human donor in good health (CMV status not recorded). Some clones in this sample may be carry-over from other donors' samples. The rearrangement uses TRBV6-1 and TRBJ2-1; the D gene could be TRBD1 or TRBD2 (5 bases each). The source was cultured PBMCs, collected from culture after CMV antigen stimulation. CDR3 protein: CTRPRGTDTYNEQFF. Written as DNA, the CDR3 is TGTACCAGACCTAGAGGGACCGATACTTACAATGAGCAGTTCTTC.